This record covers a single T cell receptor (beta chain). The data were taken from a study of regulatory T cells in long-lasting Graves disease. Libraries of TCR beta came from iRepertoire HTBI primers plus Arm-PCR of CDR3 regions. A single record per CDR3 protein comes from TCRdb applying MiXCR to the multiplex PCR reads. The sample records fewer than 400,000 distinct CDR3 sequences, less than 20% being singletons. Time point: persistent/refractory GD, antithyroid drugs over 5 years with positive TRAb. Extracted RNA from PBMCs served as the source of the TCR library. The clonotype originates from a female donor with Graves disease. The sequenced sample was peripheral blood mononuclear cells (PBMCs), obtained when the disease was refractory, from a patient treated with antithyroid drugs.

The CDR3 DNA sequence: TGTGCCAGCCAAGGGGGGGGACAGACCTCCTACGAGCAGTACTTC. Protein: CASQGGGQTSYEQYF. V usage is TRBV25-1 and J usage is TRBJ2-7, with D perhaps assigned TRBD1 or TRBD2 (7 bases each). The CDR3 length is 15 residues. The germline CDR1 and CDR2 sequences are MGHDK and SYGVNS. Trimming took off 8 bases at V and 0 bases at J, with 17 bases between the two ends.